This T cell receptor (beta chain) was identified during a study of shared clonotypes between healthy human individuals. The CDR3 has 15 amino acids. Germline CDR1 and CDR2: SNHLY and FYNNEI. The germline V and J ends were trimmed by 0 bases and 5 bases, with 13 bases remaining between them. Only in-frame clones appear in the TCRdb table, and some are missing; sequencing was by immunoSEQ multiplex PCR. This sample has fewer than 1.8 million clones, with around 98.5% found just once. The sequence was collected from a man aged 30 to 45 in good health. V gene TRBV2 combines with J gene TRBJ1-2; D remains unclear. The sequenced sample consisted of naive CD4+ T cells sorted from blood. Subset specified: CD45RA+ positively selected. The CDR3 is CASSEAERALYGYTF. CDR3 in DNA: TGTGCCAGCAGTGAAGCGGAACGGGCATTGTATGGCTACACCTTC.